The 25 T cell receptor beta chains below all came from one sample that was sequenced in a study of long-term antiretroviral therapy in people with HIV. Version v3.0 of the immunoSEQ assay ran at survey level. Profiled with immunoSEQ multiplex PCR; TCRdb holds only in-frame clones, not every one. The sample carries 35,000 or so clones, about 93% recorded once. This sample comprised unsorted PBMCs, obtained 4.1 years after starting antiretroviral therapy. These receptors were collected from a woman between 50 and 59 years old with HIV.

About this clone itself: In the same sample, other DNA sequences code for this CDR3. The chain recombines TRBV7-3 with TRBJ1-1; no clear D gene. V was trimmed by 2 bases and J by 2 bases, leaving 6 bases between them. The germline V gene encodes CDR1 SGHTA and CDR2 FQGTGA. This CDR3 is 13 amino acids long. CDR3 sequence (DNA): TGTGCCAGCAGCTTAGGGATAAACACTGAAGCTTTCTTT. Residues: CASSLGINTEAFF. Looking up the rest from reference TRBV7-3 and TRBJ1-1 gives the full variable domain: GAGVSQTPSNKVTEKGKYVELRCDPISGHTALYWYRQSLGQGPEFLIYFQGTGAADDSGLPNDRFFAVRPEGSVSTLKIQRTERGDSAVYLCASSLGINTEAFFGQGTRLTVV.

The CDR3 nucleotides read TGTGCCAGTAGTATACGGTCCGAAAAACTGTTTTTT. It translates to CASSIRSEKLFF. The V and J genes are TRBV19 and TRBJ1-4; unclear D gene. Germline-derived CDR1 and CDR2 are LNHDA and SQIVND (reference sequence). The germline V and J ends were trimmed by 2 bases and 8 bases, with 6 bases remaining between them. The CDR3 covers 12 residues.

The rearrangement joins TRBV2 to TRBJ1-3; D perhaps matches TRBD1 (6 bases). V shed 5 bases and J shed 3 bases, with 14 bases lying between them. Germline V CDR1 and CDR2: SNHLY, FYNNEI. This CDR3 region has 15 residues. CDR3: CASSLDSSGGNTIYF. As DNA, the CDR3 is TGTGCCAGCAGTTTGGACAGTTCGGGTGGAAACACCATATATTTT.

Written as DNA, the CDR3 is TGTGCCAGCAGCTTAGACCACACCTACTACGAGCAGTACTTC. It specifies CASSLDHTYYEQYF. The rearrangement links TRBV7-2 to TRBJ2-7; D is ambiguous. CDR3 length: 14 residues. Germline CDR1 SGHTA, CDR2 FQGNSA. The V end was cut by 1 base, the J end by 3 bases, with 10 bases between.

The V call is TRBV6-1, the J call TRBJ1-3; D might be TRBD1 (6 bases). The V end lost 3 bases, the J end lost 5 bases, and 8 bases lay between the germline ends. The CDR3 runs 13 residues. Germline CDR1 reads MNHNS; CDR2 reads SASEGT. This CDR3 reads CASSERGRNTIYF. CDR3 coding DNA: TGTGCCAGCAGTGAGAGGGGGAGAAACACCATATATTTT.

Points on this clone: Other nucleotide sequences in the sample specify the same CDR3. J is TRBJ2-7 and V is TRBV7-2; 7 bases are a match to TRBD1. Germline assignment: CDR1 SGHTA and CDR2 FQGNSA. This CDR3 has 18 residues. V lost 5 bases, J lost 4 bases, and 20 bases stayed unmatched. CDR3 nucleotide sequence: TGTGCCAGCAGCGCCAGGGGGTCTAGGCAGGGCTTTTCTTACGAGCAGTACTTC. Protein product: CASSARGSRQGFSYEQYF.

This rearrangement joins TRBV6-1 to TRBJ1-1; D gene unclear. CDR1 and CDR2 (germline): MNHNS, SASEGT. The CDR3 has 11 amino acids. V shed 10 bases and J shed 1 base, with 7 bases lying between them. Written as DNA, the CDR3 is TGTGCCACTACTAAGAACACTGAAGCTTTCTTT. It encodes CATTKNTEAFF.

The V and J genes are TRBV19 and TRBJ1-2, with D possibly TRBD1 on 5 matching bases. The V end was cut by 4 bases, the J end by 4 bases, with 10 bases between. Germline CDR1 LNHDA, CDR2 SQIVND (reference sequence). CDR3 length equals 13 residues. The CDR3 nucleotides are TGTGCCAGTAGTAAACAGAGGGGCTATGGCTACACCTTC. Residues: CASSKQRGYGYTF.

The rearrangement joins TRBV5-1 to TRBJ2-3, with unresolved D. This CDR3 has 14 residues. V was pared by 1 base and J by 6 bases, with 12 bases between. Germline V gene sequence: CDR1 SGHRS, CDR2 YFSETQ. The CDR3 DNA is TGCGCCAGCAGCTTGAGTAGCCCCGAGGATACGCAGTATTTT. It yields the protein CASSLSSPEDTQYF.

J is TRBJ1-1 and V is TRBV7-9; 8 bases match TRBD1. The CDR3 covers 16 residues. Germline assignment: CDR1 SEHNR and CDR2 FQNEAQ (reference sequence). The trim removed 5 bases at V and 2 bases at J, leaving 10 bases unmatched. DNA for the CDR3: TGTGCCAGCAGCGGTCCCCCAGGGGGCATTAACACTGAAGCTTTCTTT. Protein sequence: CASSGPPGGINTEAFF.

The chain joins TRBV5-1 to TRBJ2-2; 7 bases match TRBD2. Germline values: CDR1 SGHRS, CDR2 YFSETQ. The CDR3 is made up of 16 amino acids. V trimming: 5 bases; J trimming: 4 bases; junction bases outside the gene matches: 11. This chain's CDR3 is CASSNPGLGSTGELFF. CDR3 DNA: TGCGCCAGCAGTAATCCTGGACTAGGGAGCACCGGGGAGCTGTTTTTT.

This sequence joins TRBV10-3 and TRBJ1-2; no definite D call. This CDR3 comprises 12 residues. Per germline, CDR1 ENHRY and CDR2 SYGVKD. V gave up 8 bases and J gave up 2 bases, with 9 bases separating them. The CDR3 is CAILGLNYGYTF. CDR3 bases: TGTGCCATCCTTGGTCTAAACTATGGCTACACCTTC.

This clone is a singleton in its sample. The chain employs TRBV5-1 and TRBJ2-7; D gene unclear. The CDR3 consists of 14 residues. Germline values: CDR1 SGHRS, CDR2 YFSETQ. Trimming left V 4 bases short and J 4 bases short, with 15 bases between. The CDR3 is CASSLTDPRYEQYF. CDR3 in DNA: TGCGCCAGCAGCCTAACGGACCCCAGATACGAGCAGTACTTC.

The chain uses TRBV9 and TRBJ2-3; D remains unclear. V was shortened by 2 bases and J by 1 base, with 11 bases between the two germline ends. Germline V gene sequence: CDR1 SGDLS, CDR2 YYNGEE. CDR3 size: 15 residues. CDR3 DNA: TGTGCCAGCAGCGTCATGGGCCATGGCACAGATACGCAGTATTTT. It is translated as CASSVMGHGTDTQYF.

CDR3 loop: CASKYLTDEQYF. The CDR3 DNA reads as TGTGCCAGCAAATATTTGACAGACGAGCAGTACTTC. The chain employs TRBV2 and TRBJ2-7; perhaps TRBD1 as D (5 bases). The CDR3 has 12 residues. Germline lookup yields CDR1 SNHLY and CDR2 FYNNEI. The V end was cut by 7 bases, the J end by 5 bases, with 12 bases between.

V and J are TRBV9 and TRBJ2-5; D unresolved. CDR1 SGDLS and CDR2 YYNGEE come from the germline V gene. V was clipped by 3 bases and J by 0 bases, with 9 bases between them. CDR3 length: 14 residues. In nucleotides, the CDR3 is TGTGCCAGCAGCGCCCTGGGATACCAAGAGACCCAGTACTTC. Its protein product is CASSALGYQETQYF.

This chain uses TRBV6-6 with TRBJ2-5, with no clear D. The CDR3 extends over 13 amino acids. Per germline, CDR1 MNHNY and CDR2 SVGAGI (reference sequence). Trimming pared 2 bases from V and 5 bases from J, leaving 9 bases between. The CDR3: CASSYGVEETQYF. CDR3 DNA sequence: TGTGCCAGCAGTTACGGGGTTGAGGAGACCCAGTACTTC.

This rearrangement joins TRBV2 to TRBJ1-5; D is uncertain. With 3 bases removed from V and 6 bases from J, the gap between germline ends came to 18 bases. This CDR3 spans 16 amino acids. CDR1 and CDR2 (germline): SNHLY, FYNNEI. The chain's CDR3 is CASSDGSVSLGQPQHF. The CDR3 DNA follows: TGTGCCAGCAGTGACGGTTCGGTCAGCTTGGGTCAGCCCCAGCATTTT.

The chain recombines TRBV9 with TRBJ2-1; D is unresolved. The V end lost 0 bases, the J end lost 5 bases, and 9 bases lay between the germline ends. Germline V lookup: CDR1 SGDLS, CDR2 YYNGEE. CDR3 size: 14 residues. In DNA form, the CDR3 reads TGTGCCAGCAGCGTAGCCCAGTTCGACAATGAGCAGTTCTTC. It specifies CASSVAQFDNEQFF.

CDR3 bases: TGTGCCACCAGCTCCCCCCCAGGGAGTATCTACGAGCAGTACTTC. Translating gives CATSSPPGSIYEQYF. This chain joins TRBV15 and TRBJ2-7; tentatively, D is TRBD1 or TRBD2 (5 bases each). V lost 5 bases and J lost 3, with 17 bases in between. Germline lookup yields CDR1 LNHNV and CDR2 YYDKDF (reference sequence). The CDR3 has 15 amino acids.

The chain has TRBV9 and TRBJ2-1; D gene ambiguous. Trimming took 0 bases from V and 0 from J, leaving 10 bases between them. From germline, CDR1 is SGDLS and CDR2 YYNGEE. This CDR3 region has 16 residues. Here the CDR3 DNA reads TGTGCCAGCAGCGTAGGAGAAGGCATCTCCTACAATGAGCAGTTCTTC. Protein: CASSVGEGISYNEQFF.

The chain links TRBV30 to TRBJ1-1; D gene uncertain. The CDR3 has 12 residues. Germline V gene lookup returns CDR1 GTSNPN and CDR2 SVGIG (reference sequence). The ends were cut back, 8 bases at V and 3 bases at J, with 13 bases in the middle. In DNA, the CDR3 is TGTGCCCTTTCTCTCTGGGACACTGAAGCTTTCTTT. Its protein is CALSLWDTEAFF. Full variable domain (missing parts from reference TRBV30 and TRBJ1-1): SQTIHQWPATLVQPVGSPLSLECTVEGTSNPNLYWYRQAAGRGLQLLFYSVGIGQISSEVPQNLSASRPQDRQFILSSKKLLLSDSGFYLCALSLWDTEAFFGQGTRLTVV.

The rearrangement uses TRBV15 and TRBJ1-1; 11 nucleotides match TRBD1. The CDR3 contains 16 residues. Germline values: CDR1 LNHNV, CDR2 YYDKDF (reference sequence). J lost 6 bases, V lost 3 bases, and 9 bases had no gene match. Here the CDR3 reads CATSSYGQGAGAEAFF. DNA of the CDR3: TGTGCCACCAGCAGTTATGGACAGGGGGCAGGGGCTGAAGCTTTCTTT.

CDR3 residues: CASTPGLAGATDTQYF. For the CDR3, the DNA is TGTGCCAGCACCCCGGGGCTAGCGGGGGCCACAGATACGCAGTATTTT. J is TRBJ2-3 and V is TRBV6-6, with 10 positions matching TRBD2. The CDR3 is 16 residues long. The junction had 9 bases not matched to a gene; V was cut back by 7 bases and J by 2 bases. Germline V CDR1 and CDR2: MNHNY, SVGAGI (reference sequence).

This sequence joins TRBV5-1 and TRBJ2-5; no firm D call. V lost 1 base and J lost 3, with 7 bases in between. This CDR3 spans 13 amino acids. The germline V gene has CDR1 SGHRS and CDR2 YFSETQ. For the CDR3, the DNA is TGCGCCAGCAGCTTGATGGGCGAAGAGACCCAGTACTTC. As protein: CASSLMGEETQYF.